The text below deals with one TCR beta chain. Its target is unknown. The record originates from a study of CD8+ T cells in alopecia areata. General study results and limits: Although TCR sharing was seen in mice, sharing across patients was less clear, possibly for HLA-related reasons.

Germline V CDR1 and CDR2: GTSNPN, SVGIG (reference sequence). The CDR3 length is 13 residues. V shed 4 bases and J shed 4 bases, with 13 bases lying between them. Extracted from the samples, RNA was reverse transcribed into cDNA to serve as the sequencing template. Profiled with immunoSEQ multiplex PCR; TCRdb holds only in-frame clones, not every one. This table holds tens of thousands of clones, 55% to 65% found once. J is TRBJ1-1 and V is TRBV30; no clear D gene. The starting material was CD8+ T cells sorted from blood, obtained at week 0. The TCR originated in a human donor with alopecia areata. CDR3 sequence (DNA): TGTGCCTGGAACGAGGTAGGAACCACTGAAGCTTTCTTT. It encodes CAWNEVGTTEAFF.